This TCR beta chain was sequenced for a study of blood T cell repertoires in COVID-19. On the study more broadly: Samples of COVID-19 (acute and convalescent) were obtained from the United States, Italy and Spain. In each case, the material was cDNA or gDNA derived from T cells, B-cell-depleted T cells, or PBMCs.

How the authors handled the data: Scientists estimated how many nucleated cells there were by amplifying reference gene primers. Produced via immunoSEQ multiplex PCR; TCRdb's table is partial and in-frame only. The D gene and trimming were derived from the DNA, and the V and J assignments and clone size from that table. Found here are hundreds of thousands of clones, nearly 90% of them singletons; the top ten hold approximately 1.8%. The Seattle patients, enrolled during active infection, were followed longitudinally. This receptor was taken from a woman aged 30 to 39 with COVID-19, enrolled during active disease. The specimen sequenced was peripheral blood.

The chain's CDR3 is CASSKRVGGRSGSNQPQHF. CDR3 nucleotides: TGTGCCAGCAGCAAAAGAGTCGGGGGGCGGTCGGGTAGCAATCAGCCCCAGCATTTT. The V call is TRBV21-1, the J call TRBJ1-5. TRBV21-1 counts as a pseudogene. The CDR3 runs 19 residues.